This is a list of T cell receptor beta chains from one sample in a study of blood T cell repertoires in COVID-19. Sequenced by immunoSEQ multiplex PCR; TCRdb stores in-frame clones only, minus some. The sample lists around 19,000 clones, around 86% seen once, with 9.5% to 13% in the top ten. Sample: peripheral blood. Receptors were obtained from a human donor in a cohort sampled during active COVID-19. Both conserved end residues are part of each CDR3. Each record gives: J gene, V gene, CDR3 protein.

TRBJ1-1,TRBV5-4,CASSFGQAEIEAFF
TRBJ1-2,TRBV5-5,CASSQAGGEGYTF
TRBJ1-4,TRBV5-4,CASSLDRPTTNEKLFF
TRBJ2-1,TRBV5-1,CASTKTGTSDNEQFF
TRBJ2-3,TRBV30,CACSGLGSTDTQYF
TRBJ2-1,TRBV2,CASSPTGKTYNEQFF
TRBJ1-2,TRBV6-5,CASRGGNGYTF
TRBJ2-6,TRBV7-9,CASSEGDRGPGANVLTF
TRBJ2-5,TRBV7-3,CASSLSGTFQETQYF
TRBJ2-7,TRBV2,CASSPDRAVLYEQYF
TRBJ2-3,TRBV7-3,CASSVSLADTQYF
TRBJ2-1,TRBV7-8,CASSQEGGRSKNEQFF
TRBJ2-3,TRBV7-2,CASSLEVRGTDTQYF
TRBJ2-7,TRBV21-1,CASNQPGLAGGQGRSSYEQYF
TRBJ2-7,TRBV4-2,CASSPGLAAYEQYF
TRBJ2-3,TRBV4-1,CASRGLAGEGDTQYF
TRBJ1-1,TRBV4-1,CASSQAPGSMNTEAFF
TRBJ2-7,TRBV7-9,CASSLGSAGSYEQYF
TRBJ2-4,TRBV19,CASSLQGNSKNIQYF
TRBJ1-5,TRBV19,CASSITGDSNQPQHF
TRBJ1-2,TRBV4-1,CASSQDRGTVYGYTF
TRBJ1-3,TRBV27,CASSLDGTERNTIYF
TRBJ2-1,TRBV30,CAHRAGASSYNEQFF
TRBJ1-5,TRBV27,CASSRGLPNQPQHF
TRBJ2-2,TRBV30,CAWVGLAPTGELFF
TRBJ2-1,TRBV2,CASSELPGLAGGGQFF
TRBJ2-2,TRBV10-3,CAISETIAFGELFF
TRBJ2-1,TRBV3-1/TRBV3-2,CASSDGGAPHNEQFF
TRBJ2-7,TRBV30,CAWSRDIPYEQYF
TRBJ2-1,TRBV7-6,CASSSSQGNEQFF
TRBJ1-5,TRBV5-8,CASSSLGLNQPQHF
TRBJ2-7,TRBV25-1,CASSPTSFVYEQYF
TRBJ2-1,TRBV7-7,CASSPTSGVEQFF
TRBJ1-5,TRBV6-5,CASTGGTQPQHF
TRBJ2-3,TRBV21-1,CASSEGQGNYSTDTQYF
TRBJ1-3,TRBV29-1,CSVEEAVGPISGNTIYF
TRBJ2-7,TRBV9,CASSVGSGPSYEQYF
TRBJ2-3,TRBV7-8,CASSLEGGAMGNTDTQYF
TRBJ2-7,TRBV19,CASSIGGAGEQYF
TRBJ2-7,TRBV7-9,CASSLGPGSYEQYF
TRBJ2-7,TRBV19,CASSLRGPHEQYF
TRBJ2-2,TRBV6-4,CASSDELTTTGELFF
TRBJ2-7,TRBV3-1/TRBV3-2,CASSYGTSGSYEQYF
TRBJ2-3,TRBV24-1,CATSASLGTSGSSTDTQYF
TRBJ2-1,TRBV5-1,CASSPSPGTGGEQFF
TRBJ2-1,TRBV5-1,CASSFGETYNEQFF
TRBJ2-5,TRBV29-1,CSVEQRFQETQYF
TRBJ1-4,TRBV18,CASSPDLPGSTNEKLFF
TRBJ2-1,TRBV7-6,CASSSSQVNEQFF
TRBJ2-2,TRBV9,CASSVGGRTGTGELFF
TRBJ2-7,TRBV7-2,CASSFGTSGRWDEQYF
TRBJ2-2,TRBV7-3,CASSSPGLGSTGELFF
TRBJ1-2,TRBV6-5,CASSFRQVRHGYGYTF
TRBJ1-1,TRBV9,CASSVGSGKGLTEAFF
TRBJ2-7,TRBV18,CASSPLKTFGGAEQYF